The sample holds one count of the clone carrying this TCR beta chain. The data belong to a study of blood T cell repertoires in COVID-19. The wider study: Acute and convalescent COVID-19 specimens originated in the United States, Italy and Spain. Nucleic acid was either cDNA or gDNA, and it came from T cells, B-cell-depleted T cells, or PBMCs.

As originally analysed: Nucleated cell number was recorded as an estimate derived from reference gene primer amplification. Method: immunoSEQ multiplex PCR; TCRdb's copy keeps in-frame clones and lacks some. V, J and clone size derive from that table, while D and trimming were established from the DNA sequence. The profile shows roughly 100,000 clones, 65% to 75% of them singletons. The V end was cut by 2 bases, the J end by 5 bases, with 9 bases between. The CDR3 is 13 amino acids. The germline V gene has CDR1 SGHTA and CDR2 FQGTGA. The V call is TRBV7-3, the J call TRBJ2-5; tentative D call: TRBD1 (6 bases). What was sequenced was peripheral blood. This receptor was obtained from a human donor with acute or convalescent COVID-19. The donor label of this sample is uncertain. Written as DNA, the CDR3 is TGTGCCAGCAGCTTAGGGGGCGGTGAGACCCAGTACTTC. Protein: CASSLGGGETQYF.